These T cell receptor beta chains were read from a single sample in a study of cytotoxic CD8 clonotypes in ibrutinib-treated CLL. TCRdb's copy holds only in-frame clones and misses some; the assay was immunoSEQ multiplex PCR. The data contain some 28,000 clones, less than 60% of them singletons. The sample in question was PBMCs, obtained before ibrutinib treatment. All receptors come from a human donor with chronic lymphocytic leukemia. Each CDR3 is given with its conserved first and last residue. D genes are given only for firm matches. Some rows have no size entry. The others give once, few or many, or a class for an expanded clone.

CDR3	DNA	D	V	J	size
CASRPLAGGLDEQFF	TGTGCCAGCAGGCCTCTAGCGGGAGGGCTTGATGAGCAGTTCTTC	TRBD2	TRBV27	TRBJ2-1	medium-sized
CASSFAGRNYEQYF	TGCGCCAGCAGCTTCGCAGGACGCAACTACGAGCAGTACTTC	NA	TRBV5-1	TRBJ2-7	NA
CASSAGTGSQPQHF	TGTGCCAGCAGCGCCGGGACGGGATCTCAGCCCCAGCATTTT	NA	TRBV13	TRBJ1-5	NA
CAIRRGEAYEQYF	TGTGCCATCAGGAGGGGAGAAGCCTACGAGCAGTACTTC	NA	TRBV10-3	TRBJ2-7	NA
CASSVPLAGGSLAKNIQYF	TGTGCCAGCAGTGTACCACTAGCGGGGGGCTCTTTAGCCAAAAACATTCAGTACTTC	TRBD2	TRBV2	TRBJ2-4	NA
CASSFLSGDEKLFF	TGTGCCAGCAGCTTTTTATCAGGGGATGAAAAACTGTTTTTT	NA	TRBV7-2	TRBJ1-4	NA
CASSDKQGAQTEAFF	TGTGCCAGCAGTGATAAGCAGGGGGCGCAAACTGAAGCTTTCTTT	TRBD1	TRBV6-1	TRBJ1-1	few
CASSYRWDGNQPQHF	TGTGCCAGCAGTTATCGATGGGACGGCAATCAGCCCCAGCATTTT	NA	TRBV6-6	TRBJ1-5	NA
CASNRDSSFNYGYTF	TGTGCCAGCAACCGGGACAGCTCCTTTAACTATGGCTACACCTTC	TRBD1	TRBV6-1	TRBJ1-2	NA
CASSLGSYNSPLHF	TGTGCCAGCTCCCTTGGCTCCTATAATTCACCCCTCCACTTT	NA	TRBV27	TRBJ1-6	NA
CASSLASRGSGEAFF	TGCGCCAGCAGCTTGGCCAGCAGGGGCTCAGGGGAAGCTTTCTTT	NA	TRBV5-1	TRBJ1-1	few
CASSSDREPNYGYTF	TGTGCCAGCAGCTCAGACAGGGAACCAAACTATGGCTACACCTTC	TRBD1	TRBV7-9	TRBJ1-2	NA
CASSQDPRGRNSPLHF	TGCGCCAGCAGCCAAGATCCCCGGGGTCGGAATTCACCCCTCCACTTT	NA	TRBV4-1	TRBJ1-6	NA
CASSLEGRTDTQYF	TGTGCCAGCAGCTTGGAGGGCCGCACAGATACGCAGTATTTT	NA	TRBV7-9	TRBJ2-3	few